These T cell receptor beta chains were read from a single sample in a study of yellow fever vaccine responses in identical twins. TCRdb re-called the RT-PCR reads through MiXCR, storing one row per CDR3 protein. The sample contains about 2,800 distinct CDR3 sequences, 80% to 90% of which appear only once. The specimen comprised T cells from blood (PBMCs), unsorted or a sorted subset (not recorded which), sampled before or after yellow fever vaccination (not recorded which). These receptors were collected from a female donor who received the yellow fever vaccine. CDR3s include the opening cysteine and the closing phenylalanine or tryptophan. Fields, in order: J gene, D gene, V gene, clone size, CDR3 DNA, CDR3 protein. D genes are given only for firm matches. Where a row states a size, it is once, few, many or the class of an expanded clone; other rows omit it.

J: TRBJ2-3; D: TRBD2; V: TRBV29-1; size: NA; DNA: TGCAGCGTTGGTTACCTAGCGGGAGGGCTAGCAGATACGCAGTATTTT; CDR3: CSVGYLAGGLADTQYF
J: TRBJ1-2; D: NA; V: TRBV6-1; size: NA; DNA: TGTGCCAGCAGTGCGACGGCTAACTATGGCTACACCTTC; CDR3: CASSATANYGYTF
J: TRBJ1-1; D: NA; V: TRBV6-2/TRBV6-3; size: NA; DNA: TGTGCCAGCAGTTACAACGGTTACACTGAAGCTTTCTTT; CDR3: CASSYNGYTEAFF
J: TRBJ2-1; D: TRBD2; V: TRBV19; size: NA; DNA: TGTGCCAGTAGTATCCTGAACTTAGCGGGAGGATACAATGAGCAGTTCTTC; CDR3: CASSILNLAGGYNEQFF
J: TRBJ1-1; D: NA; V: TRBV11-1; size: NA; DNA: TGTGCCAGCAGCGTCAGCGGGAACACTGAAGCTTTCTTT; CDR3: CASSVSGNTEAFF
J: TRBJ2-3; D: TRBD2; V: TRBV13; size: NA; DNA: TGTGCCAGCAGAAGACTAGCGACTAGCACAGATACGCAGTATTTT; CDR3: CASRRLATSTDTQYF
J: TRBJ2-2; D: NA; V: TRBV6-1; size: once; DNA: TGTGCCAGCACCGACGACACTTTGTTCGGGGAGCTGTTTTTT; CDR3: CASTDDTLFGELFF
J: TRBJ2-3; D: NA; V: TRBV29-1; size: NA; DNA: TGCAGTAAAACTGATAGCACAGATACGCAGTATTTT; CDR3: CSKTDSTDTQYF
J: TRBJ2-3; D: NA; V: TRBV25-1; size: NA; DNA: TGTGCCAGCAGTGGAGACAGGCTCACAGATACGCAGTATTTT; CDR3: CASSGDRLTDTQYF
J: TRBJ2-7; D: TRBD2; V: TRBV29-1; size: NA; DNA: TGCAGCGTTGAGACACTAGCGGGAGGCGTAGGGTACGCCTACGAGCAGTACTTC; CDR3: CSVETLAGGVGYAYEQYF
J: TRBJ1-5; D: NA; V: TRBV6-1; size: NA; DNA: TGTGCCAGCAGCCCAAACCGAAACAATCAGCCCCAGCATTTT; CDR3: CASSPNRNNQPQHF
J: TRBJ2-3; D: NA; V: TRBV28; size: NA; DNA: TGTGCCAGCACCACCGCGGGGGCGAAGACAGATACGCAGTATTTT; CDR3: CASTTAGAKTDTQYF
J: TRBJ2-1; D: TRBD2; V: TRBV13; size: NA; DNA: TGTGCCAGCAAATTGGGACTAGCGGATGAGCAGTTCTTC; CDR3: CASKLGLADEQFF
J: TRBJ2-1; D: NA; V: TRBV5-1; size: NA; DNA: TGCGCCAGCAGCTTGCCTGCGACCTCCTACAATGAGCAGTTCTTC; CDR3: CASSLPATSYNEQFF
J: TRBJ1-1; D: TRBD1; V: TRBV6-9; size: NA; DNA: TGTGCCAGCAGTTATTCACTCGGGGACAGGGGCGGAACTGAAGCTTTCTTT; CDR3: CASSYSLGDRGGTEAFF
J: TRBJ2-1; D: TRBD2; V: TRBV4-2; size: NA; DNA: TGTGCCAGCAGCCAAGATTCGCGGGGGGGGTTTGATGAGCAGTTCTTC; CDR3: CASSQDSRGGFDEQFF
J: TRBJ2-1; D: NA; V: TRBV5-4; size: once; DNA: TGTGCCAGCAGCTTGGGGGACGGCCCTTCCAATGAGCAGTTCTTC; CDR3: CASSLGDGPSNEQFF
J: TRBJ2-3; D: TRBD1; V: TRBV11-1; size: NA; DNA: TGTGCCAGCAGCCTGGGGACAGGAATCACAGATACGCAGTATTTT; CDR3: CASSLGTGITDTQYF